This T cell receptor (beta chain) is from a study of technical replicates of blood from several donors. TCRdb's copy holds only in-frame clones and misses some; the assay was immunoSEQ multiplex PCR. The table lists about 79,000 clones, 90% to 95% of them singletons. The V segment lost 2 bases and the J segment 7 bases; nucleotides outside the gene matches: 11. CDR1 MGHRA and CDR2 YSYEKL come from the germline V gene. The CDR3 totals 16 residues. This clone showed up just once. The receptor comes from a human donor in good health. The specimen was T cells isolated from PBMCs. The V gene is TRBV4-1, the J gene TRBJ1-2; 9 nucleotides agree with TRBD1. CDR3 protein: CASSQSNIQGAGGYTF. The CDR3 bases are TGCGCCAGCAGCCAAAGCAATATACAGGGGGCCGGTGGCTACACCTTC.